The present TCR beta chain was sequenced within a study of T cell repertoires in cytomegalovirus infection. About the study: Public TCR beta signatures were indicative of both CMV infection and a matching HLA type.

TCRdb reanalysed the reads using MiXCR and keeps one entry per CDR3 protein. The top ten hold roughly two thirds of the sample, which has around 77,000 distinct CDR3 sequences, around 20% seen once. Notes on this clonotype: Its cognate antigen is unknown.

V shed 6 bases, J shed 2 bases, and the junction held 10 bases outside the gene matches. The CDR3 consists of 15 residues. The germline CDR1 and CDR2 sequences are SGHTA and FQGNSA. The specimen comprised CD8+ T cells from cultured PBMCs, sampled from culture after CMV antigen stimulation. This chain joins TRBV7-2 and TRBJ2-7; 7 nucleotides line up with TRBD1. The receptor was isolated from a human donor in good health (CMV status not recorded). Some clones in this sample may be carry-over from other donors' samples. Here the CDR3 DNA reads TGTGCCAGCAGACCCCCGACAGGGAAAACCTACGAGCAGTACTTC. The encoded protein is CASRPPTGKTYEQYF.